This T cell receptor beta chain was identified in a study of regulatory T cells. Findings of the study overall: Hydrophobic residues at CDR3 positions 6 and 7 were enriched in conventional CD4+ T cells of CD3G-deficient patients.

Patients, 2 to 39 years old, had expanded memory T-cell proportions. To note about this clone: The antigen is undetermined.

The primer mix had 52 TRBV and 13 TRBJ primers. Measured with immunoSEQ multiplex PCR; TCRdb has only the in-frame clones, and not every one. The table has about 23,000 clones, 88% seen once. The TCR sequence derives from a child aged 5-17 years with CD3G deficiency. The material sequenced was conventional CD4+ T cells sorted from blood.

In nucleotides, the CDR3 is TGTGCCAGCAGCTCTGGACTAGCGGGAGCGAGCGGGGAGCTGTTTTTT. Amino acid sequence: CASSSGLAGASGELFF. The rearrangement links TRBV7-9 to TRBJ2-2; TRBD2 agrees at 13 bases. This CDR3 is 16 amino acids long. Unmatched junction bases numbered 6, after V lost 4 bases and J lost 7 bases. Germline CDR1 reads SEHNR; CDR2 reads FQNEAQ (reference sequence).